This is a list of T cell receptor beta chains from one sample in a study of blood T cell repertoires in COVID-19. Produced via immunoSEQ multiplex PCR; TCRdb's table is partial and in-frame only. The sample lists around 220,000 clones, roughly nine tenths occurring once. Sequenced: peripheral blood. The receptors here all came from a woman in her forties or fifties with acute or convalescent COVID-19. The CDR3 runs from the conserved cysteine through the conserved F or W. The D gene is left open where the match is weak. For some rows the clone size is stated as once, few or many, or as a class when expanded; others skip it.

CDR3	DNA	length	V	D	size	J
CASSLRLAGGLGYNEQFF	TGCGCCAGCAGCTTGCGGCTAGCGGGAGGGCTCGGCTACAATGAGCAGTTCTTC	18	TRBV5-1	TRBD2	few	TRBJ2-1
CALRQGDNSPLHF	TGTGCCTTAAGACAGGGGGATAATTCACCCCTCCACTTT	13	TRBV30	TRBD1	.	TRBJ1-6
CASSTLGVATQHF	TGTGCCAGTAGTACCCTAGGCGTGGCAACACAGCATTTT	13	TRBV19	.	.	TRBJ1-5
CASSIVGGGGSYNEQFF	TGTGCCAGTAGTATAGTTGGCGGGGGGGGCTCCTACAATGAGCAGTTCTTC	17	TRBV19	TRBD2	.	TRBJ2-1
CASSAGTKGSTDTQYF	TGTGCCAGCAGCGCCGGGACAAAGGGCTCCACAGATACGCAGTATTTT	16	TRBV2	.	.	TRBJ2-3
CASSLVAVFYNEQFF	TGTGCCAGCAGCTTAGTAGCGGTATTTTACAATGAGCAGTTCTTC	15	TRBV11-2	.	.	TRBJ2-1
CASSLWAPSGGAPDTQYF	TGTGCCAGCAGTTTATGGGCCCCTAGCGGGGGGGCTCCAGATACGCAGTATTTT	18	TRBV28	TRBD2	.	TRBJ2-3
CASSLSPGWDEQYF	TGTGCCAGCAGTTTATCGCCGGGATGGGACGAGCAGTACTTC	14	TRBV27	.	.	TRBJ2-7
CASSVTGGANEKLFF	TGCGCCAGCAGTGTTACAGGAGGGGCTAATGAAAAACTGTTTTTT	15	TRBV4-3	.	.	TRBJ1-4
CASSYAGLTGNTIYF	TGTGCCAGCAGTTATGCAGGGCTCACTGGAAACACCATATATTTT	15	TRBV6-6	.	.	TRBJ1-3
CASSVGGGGSYNEQFF	TGTGCCAGCAGCGTAGGAGGGGGGGGCTCCTACAATGAGCAGTTCTTC	16	TRBV9	.	.	TRBJ2-1
CASSIRGSGATDTQYF	TGTGCCAGTAGTATCCGGGGTAGCGGGGCCACAGATACGCAGTATTTT	16	TRBV19	TRBD2	once	TRBJ2-3
CASSLQSPTLANYGYTF	TGTGCCAGCAGTCTACAGAGCCCTACGTTAGCTAACTATGGCTACACCTTC	17	TRBV7-2	.	.	TRBJ1-2
CASSGPGTGVVNEQYF	TGTGCCAGCAGTGGCCCCGGGACAGGGGTTGTCAACGAGCAGTACTTC	16	TRBV6-1	TRBD1	few	TRBJ2-7
CASSLTGAPGNTIYF	TGTGCCAGCAGCTTGACTGGGGCGCCCGGAAACACCATATATTTT	15	TRBV7-2	.	few	TRBJ1-3
CASSPPSLAGPQYF	TGCGCCAGCAGCCCACCTTCGCTAGCGGGGCCGCAGTATTTT	14	TRBV5-1	TRBD2	.	TRBJ2-3